The TCR beta chain described here comes from a study of blood T cell repertoires in COVID-19. V gave up 6 bases and J gave up 5 bases; unmatched junction bases: 9. The germline gives CDR1 LGHDT, CDR2 YNNKEL (reference sequence). This CDR3 has 14 residues. Some clones are missing from TCRdb's copy, which holds only in-frame ones; the method was immunoSEQ multiplex PCR. The table has under 350,000 clones, approximately 87% seen once. Sequenced material: peripheral blood. This clonotype was obtained from a man in his sixties who had recovered from COVID-19. The rearrangement uses TRBV3-1 (or the pseudogene TRBV3-2) and TRBJ2-7, with 8 bases aligning to TRBD1. The CDR3 nucleotides are TGTGCCAGCAGAGGGACAGGTCAAGAGAACGAGCAGTACTTC. Protein: CASRGTGQENEQYF.